This T cell receptor (beta chain) is drawn from a study of T cell responses to AZD1222 COVID-19 vaccine (dated by TCRdb to the early 2020s). At the level of the whole study: A total of roughly 240 trial participants underwent TCR sequencing, of whom 207 received two doses of AZD1222 and roughly 25 received two doses of the MenACWY control vaccine. Trial participants were enrolled into age subgroups of 18-55, 56-69 and 70-plus years, which contained around 140, 26 and 57 TCR-sequenced participants, respectively. Broader findings and caveats from the paper: In the small 56-69-year group, the increase in depth fell short of significance, most likely because of low power. Epitopes outside the regions mutated in the B.1.351 and B.1.1.7 variants were reportedly recognized by nearly half of the unique spike-specific TCRs. After two AZD1222 doses, spike-specific TCR breadth and depth were significantly higher than at day 0 and than in MenACWY recipients. Conclusions about previously exposed vaccinees were limited because only six AZD1222 recipients were SARS-CoV-2 seropositive at baseline. Vaccine-associated CD4 TCRs spanned the whole spike protein, with dominant responses in regions 160-218 and 743-854. Because no day 14 peak-response samples were available, repertoires were characterized only after the peak T cell response. Most participants were white British and females outnumbered males, and the authors suggested that clonal diversity may have been underestimated.

The germline V gene yields MNHEY for CDR1 and SVGAGI for CDR2. From cysteine to phenylalanine, the CDR3 is 13 amino acids long. Just the 39-base CDR3 DNA is kept, in frame starting at base 1. V is pared back by 6 bases and J by 1 base, with 9 bases lying between the germline termini. Per the publication, the time point label means: baseline before first vaccination. Explained via the paper, the treatment or condition label denotes: meningococcal conjugate vaccine given as trial control. The vaccinee samples were drawn from two UK trials, COV001 and COV002, one of which was a single-blind randomized controlled phase 2/3 trial testing AZD1222 (ChAdOx1 nCoV-19) in healthy adults. Trial participant PBMC samples were collected at day 0 and day 28 after the second dose for TCRbeta chain sequencing. The CDR3 regions of human TCRbeta chains were analyzed by immunosequencing. Per the original workflow: TCRs in the repertoires were compared against a reference library of SARS-CoV-2-specific TCRs that had been generated with the MIRA antigen-specificity platform. Breadth meant the fraction of unique TCRs that were SARS-CoV-2-associated, whereas depth meant the fraction of total T cells that were SARS-CoV-2-associated. Each spike-specific TCR was assigned to its reactive spike region and to a CD4 or CD8 class using the MIRA data. Log10-transformed breadth and depth values were compared by one-way ANOVA with Sidak's multiple comparisons tests. Imported from immuneACCESS, the table was reduced by TCRdb to in-frame sequences with V and J called. These copies leave out some clones; in studies compared against another copy, an unresolved V gene accounts for under half, and the cause of the remainder is not known. V and J calls plus clone size are reproduced from that table; the DNA served to infer D and trimming. This sample comprises approximately 83,000 clones, about 89% of them detected only once. The ten top clones hold less than 5.5% of the sample.

This clone showed up just once. This receptor's antigen is unknown. Qualities for individual bases were not recorded, and no much larger clone is one base off. The sequence is built from TRBV6-5 and TRBJ1-1; the D gene cannot be resolved reliably. Sample: peripheral blood, taken on day 0 of MenACWY control vaccination. This TCR came from an adult in good health. CDR3 protein: CASSLPGNTEAFF. The sequence in DNA is TGTGCCAGCAGCCTCCCAGGGAACACTGAAGCTTTCTTT.